Below, 29 T cell receptor beta chains from the same sample are listed, as sequenced in a study of beta chain features in type 1 diabetes (dated by TCRdb to 2017 to 2018). No cognate antigen is known for these TCRs. Receptors were amplified or captured by the immunoSEQ multiplex PCR assay. The High Capacity cDNA Reverse Transcription Kit was used to reverse transcribe all of the isolated RNA, meaning that expressed TCRB transcripts were what got sequenced. TCRdb's version of the immuneACCESS table is confined to in-frame rearrangements and falls short of the full clone set. An unresolved V gene accounts for under half of the shortfall where checked; the remainder is of unknown origin. This sample holds over 150,000 clones; about 8.1% were observed only once. In total, the top ten clones hold about 0.5% of the sample. Beyond this particular receptor, the publication reports: In all four CD4+ subsets, TCRB CDR3 length was moderately but significantly shorter in type 1 diabetes patients.

The source material was central memory CD4+ T cells from blood. Receptors were obtained from a woman between 18 and 29 years old with type 1 diabetes.

This clone came up a few times. This rearrangement joins TRBV20-1 to TRBJ2-1; D gene ambiguous. V was trimmed by 6 bases and J by 10 bases, leaving 10 bases between them. Germline V CDR1 and CDR2: DFQATT, SNEGSKA (reference sequence). The CDR3 totals 10 residues. CDR3 nucleotides: TGCAGTGCGACACTTAAGGAGCAGTTCTTC. Encoded protein: CSATLKEQFF.

This clone was detected a few times. The chain carries TRBV5-6 and TRBJ2-3; the match to TRBD2 covers 7 bases. The CDR3 is 14 residues long. Trimming at V came to 4 bases and at J to 7 bases, leaving 9 bases not matched to a gene. Germline loops: CDR1 SGHDT, CDR2 YYEEEE. The CDR3 protein is CASSGAGSGNTQYF. CDR3 DNA sequence: TGTGCCAGCAGCGGGGCAGGCAGCGGGAATACGCAGTATTTT.

The sample holds a few counts of this clone. This sequence joins TRBV28 and TRBJ2-1; 8 positions match TRBD2. Germline-derived CDR1 and CDR2 are MDHEN and SYDVKM. V lost 5 bases, J lost 4 bases, and 10 bases stayed unmatched. This CDR3 comprises 16 residues. The CDR3 DNA reads TGTGCCAGCAGTCTAGCGGGCACTACCGGGTACAATGAGCAGTTCTTC. This gives the protein CASSLAGTTGYNEQFF.

The chain has TRBV7-9 and TRBJ2-7; 10 positions match TRBD2. CDR3 length: 15 residues. Germline loops: CDR1 SEHNR, CDR2 FQNEAQ (reference sequence). V was pared by 3 bases and J by 5 bases, with 7 bases of the junction left unmatched. The CDR3 nucleotides read TGTGCCAGCAGCTTGGGTAGCGGGAGGTCCAACGAGCAGTACTTC. This encodes CASSLGSGRSNEQYF.

This clone was seen once. The CDR3 sequence: CAWSDGTSGRGQYF. The DNA for the CDR3 is TGTGCCTGGAGTGACGGGACTAGCGGGAGGGGGCAGTACTTC. This chain joins TRBV30 and TRBJ2-7; 16 positions agree with TRBD2. The CDR3 sequence is 14 residues long. The germline V gene encodes CDR1 GTSNPN and CDR2 SVGIG (reference sequence). The J segment lost 9 bases and the V segment lost 1 base, leaving 3 bases of the junction unmatched.

This clone was seen a handful of times. V and J are TRBV28 and TRBJ2-1; D gene ambiguous. This CDR3 is built from 13 residues. CDR1 is MDHEN and CDR2 is SYDVKM in the germline V gene. Trimming took off 3 bases at V and 5 bases at J, with 8 bases between the two ends. The CDR3 is CASSLLFNNEQFF. The CDR3 region has the DNA TGTGCCAGCAGTTTGTTGTTTAACAATGAGCAGTTCTTC.

This sequence joins TRBV30 and TRBJ1-1; a possible D gene is TRBD1 (6 bases). CDR3 size: 13 residues. Germline V lookup: CDR1 GTSNPN, CDR2 SVGIG (reference sequence). V lost 5 bases to trimming and J lost 3 bases, with 13 bases between them. The CDR3: CAWSTEGDTEAFF. In nucleotides, the CDR3 is TGTGCCTGGTCCACCGAGGGGGACACTGAAGCTTTCTTT.

This chain joins TRBV6-5 and TRBJ2-7; D gene unclear. CDR3 size: 12 residues. Trimming took 4 bases from V and 4 from J, leaving 8 bases between them. Germline lookup yields CDR1 MNHEY and CDR2 SVGAGI. The CDR3 DNA reads TGTGCCAGCAGTTCCCAGTCTTACGAGCAGTACTTC. It specifies CASSSQSYEQYF.

This clone has more than one count but fewer than ten. The chain is built from TRBV4-3 and TRBJ2-5; 7 bases are shared with TRBD1. The CDR3 spans 15 residues. The V and J ends lost 0 bases and 9 bases, in that order; junction bases with no gene match: 10. Germline CDR1 LGHNA, CDR2 YSLEER. CDR3 loop: CASSQDLATGESQYF. The CDR3 nucleotides are TGCGCCAGCAGCCAAGACCTAGCCACAGGGGAGTCCCAGTACTTC.

This clone was observed once. The gene calls are TRBV5-1 and TRBJ2-2, with D tentatively TRBD1 (6 bases). Trimming left V 4 bases short and J 7 bases short, with 20 bases between. The CDR3 is 16 amino acids. The germline CDR1 and CDR2 sequences are SGHRS and YFSETQ. CDR3 nucleotides: TGCGCCAGCAGCCCAGGGGAGAACCTCGGTGGCGGGGAGCTGTTTTTT. Protein sequence: CASSPGENLGGGELFF.

This clone has only a few counts. Compared with germline, one end of the junction differs, possibly owing to a read error. For the CDR3, the DNA is TGCGCCAGCAGCCCTAGAAGCCTAGCGGAGACAGATACGCAGTATTTT. Translated: CASSPRSLAETDTQYF. V and J are TRBV7-9 and TRBJ2-3; 7 nucleotides match TRBD2. The CDR3 contains 16 residues. Germline lookup yields CDR1 SEHNR and CDR2 FQNEAQ (reference sequence).

V gene TRBV2 combines with J gene TRBJ2-5, with a tentative D call TRBD1 (6 bases). The germline V gene has CDR1 SNHLY and CDR2 FYNNEI. V shed 3 bases and J shed 5 bases, with 10 bases lying between them. The CDR3 has 13 residues. The CDR3 DNA reads TGTGCCAGCAGTGAGGAGCAGGGGGAGACCCAGTACTTC. Amino acids: CASSEEQGETQYF.

The gene calls are TRBV19 and TRBJ2-7, with 7 bases identical to TRBD1. Germline-derived CDR1 and CDR2 are LNHDA and SQIVND (reference sequence). This CDR3 comprises 15 residues. Trimming cost V 3 bases and J 3 bases; bases outside gene matches: 8. CDR3 bases: TGTGCCAGTAGTATCGTGACAGGGAACCTCTACGAGCAGTACTTC. Translated, it gives CASSIVTGNLYEQYF.

A few counts support this clone. The rearrangement uses TRBV11-2 and TRBJ2-1; no reliable D call. CDR3 length: 14 residues. Trimming took 1 base from V and 6 from J, leaving 10 bases between them. From germline, CDR1 is SGHAT and CDR2 FQNNGV. The CDR3 is CASSLVVATNEQFF. CDR3 in DNA: TGTGCCAGCAGCTTAGTTGTGGCAACCAATGAGCAGTTCTTC. The variable domain in full, completed from reference TRBV11-2 and TRBJ2-1, reads EAGVAQSPRYKIIEKRQSVAFWCNPISGHATLYWYQQILGQGPKLLIQFQNNGVVDDSQLPKDRFSAERLKGVDSTLKIQPAKLEDSAVYLCASSLVVATNEQFFGPGTRLTVL.

This clone was found a few times. The chain carries TRBV19 and TRBJ2-1, with TRBD2 matching 11 bases. Trimming cost V 7 bases and J 5 bases; bases outside gene matches: 10. The length of the CDR3 is 16 residues. Germline V gene sequence: CDR1 LNHDA, CDR2 SQIVND (reference sequence). The CDR3 loop is CASINPGTSGHNEQFF. The DNA for the CDR3 is TGTGCCAGTATCAATCCCGGGACTAGCGGACACAATGAGCAGTTCTTC.

V and J are TRBV4-3 and TRBJ2-5; 8 positions agree with TRBD2. The tail of the sequence fits TRBJ2-7 better, so the J call may be wrong. Germline V gene lookup returns CDR1 LGHNA and CDR2 YSLEER. The CDR3 sequence is 17 residues long. The CDR3 sequence is CASSQYSGRGETYEQYF. The DNA of the CDR3 is TGCGCCAGCAGCCAATATTCTGGGCGGGGGGAAACTTACGAGCAGTACTTC.

The CDR3, as DNA: TGCAGCGTGAACAGGGGGCTCGCAGATACGCAGTATTTT. Its translation is CSVNRGLADTQYF. The chain employs TRBV29-1 and TRBJ2-3; 9 positions match TRBD1. The CDR3 is 13 residues long. The germline V gene has CDR1 SQVTM and CDR2 ANQGSEA. V shed 6 bases and J 4 bases; nucleotides not matched to a gene: 5.

This clone was counted a few times. The chain links TRBV6-5 to TRBJ2-4; 10 bases match TRBD1. This CDR3 has 14 residues. J lost 8 bases, V lost 4 bases, and 5 bases had no gene match. CDR1 is MNHEY and CDR2 is SVGAGI in the germline V gene. CDR3 nucleotide sequence: TGTGCCAGCAGTTCGCCGGGACAGGGGTACATTCAGTACTTC. Translating it yields CASSSPGQGYIQYF.

This chain joins TRBV19 and TRBJ1-6, with 8 nucleotides matching TRBD1. Germline V lookup: CDR1 LNHDA, CDR2 SQIVND (reference sequence). CDR3 length: 14 residues. J gave up 9 bases and V 6 bases, and 7 bases lay outside the gene matches. CDR3 in DNA: TGTGCCAGTAGCCTCAGGGGGCAGGGTTCACCCCTCCACTTT. Encoded protein: CASSLRGQGSPLHF.

The gene calls are TRBV27 and TRBJ2-6; D remains ambiguous. V was cut by 0 bases and J by 0 bases, with 15 bases left in between. CDR1 MNHEY and CDR2 SMNVEV come from the germline V gene (reference sequence). The CDR3 spans 19 residues. The CDR3 DNA sequence: TGTGCCAGCAGTTTATCTCCGTTGGAGTCCTCCTCTGGGGCCAACGTCCTGACTTTC. Its translation is CASSLSPLESSSGANVLTF.

This clone was counted between two and nine times. The rearrangement joins TRBV5-1 to TRBJ1-5, with a tentative D call TRBD1 (5 bases). The CDR3 has 15 amino acids. Between the trimmed V and J ends, which lost 0 bases and 6 bases, there was a span of 13 bases. Germline V gives CDR1 SGHRS, CDR2 YFSETQ. The CDR3 DNA sequence: TGCGCCAGCAGCTTGGTTGCGGGGGGAGGTCAGCCCCAGCATTTT. Amino acid sequence: CASSLVAGGGQPQHF.

V gene TRBV2 combines with J gene TRBJ1-2; TRBD1 is a possible D gene (6 bases). CDR1 and CDR2 (germline): SNHLY, FYNNEI. V gave up 8 bases and J gave up 7 bases, with 17 bases separating them. The CDR3 covers 13 residues. In DNA form, the CDR3 reads TGTGCCAGCGGGGGGGCCGAGGGACTTGGCTACACCTTC. This translates into CASGGAEGLGYTF.

This chain links TRBV27 with TRBJ2-7, with a possible D match to TRBD2 (6 bases). This CDR3 is built from 14 residues. Germline V gene sequence: CDR1 MNHEY, CDR2 SMNVEV (reference sequence). V lost 4 bases and J lost 4, with 14 bases in between. CDR3 residues: CASSYQWRGYEQYF. The CDR3 coding sequence is TGTGCCAGCAGTTATCAGTGGAGGGGATACGAGCAGTACTTC.

The rearrangement uses TRBV9 and TRBJ2-5; weak D call: TRBD1 (5 bases). The CDR3 is made up of 16 amino acids. Trimming left V 4 bases short and J 1 base short, with 17 bases between. Germline CDR1 and CDR2: SGDLS and YYNGEE. The CDR3 nucleotides are TGTGCCAGCAGCTCCCAGGGAAAAACTTTCCAAGAGACCCAGTACTTC. Its translation: CASSSQGKTFQETQYF.

This clone has only a few counts. The chain couples TRBV7-9 to TRBJ1-2, with D possibly being TRBD1 (6 bases). CDR3 size: 12 residues. Germline-derived CDR1 and CDR2 are SEHNR and FQNEAQ (reference sequence). Trimming pared 5 bases from V and 8 bases from J, leaving 12 bases between. CDR3 sequence reads: CASSPTGTGYTF. The CDR3 nucleotides are TGTGCCAGCAGCCCTACAGGGACAGGCTACACCTTC.

Note on this clone: Other DNA sequences in the sample encode the same CDR3. J is TRBJ2-7 and V is TRBV5-1, with D possibly being TRBD1 (5 bases). V was trimmed by 5 bases and J by 6 bases, leaving 12 bases between them. Germline CDR1 and CDR2: SGHRS and YFSETQ. The CDR3 is made up of 12 amino acids. The CDR3 region has the DNA TGCGCCAGCAGTACAGGCGATACCGAGCAGTACTTC. Translated, it gives CASSTGDTEQYF.

This clone was found many times. At one boundary the junction diverges from the germline segment, which might be a read error. The chain joins TRBV18 to TRBJ1-6; the match to TRBD1 covers 8 bases. Germline CDR1 is KGHSH and CDR2 is LQKENI. This CDR3 is built from 12 residues. This chain's CDR3 is CASSPARQGNNF. DNA for the CDR3: TGTGCCAGCTCACCGGCCCGACAGGGGAATAACTTT. The complete variable domain, with remaining parts taken from reference TRBV18 and TRBJ1-6, reads NAGVMQNPRHLVRRRGQEARLRCSPMKGHSHVYWYRQLPEEGLKFMVYLQKENIIDESGMPKERFSAEFPKEGPSILRIQQVVRGDSAAYFCASSPARQGNNFGNGTRLTVT.

In the case of this clone: Other DNA sequences within the sample encode an identical CDR3. V and J are TRBV6-4 and TRBJ1-1; D might be TRBD1 (5 bases). V was pared by 5 bases and J by 1 base, with 8 bases between. This CDR3 contains 13 residues. CDR1 is MRHNA, CDR2 SNTAGT, per germline. CDR3 residues: CASSLDRNTEAFF. The DNA for the CDR3 is TGTGCCAGCAGTCTAGACAGGAACACTGAAGCTTTCTTT.

This clone came up a few times. The rearrangement links TRBV28 to TRBJ1-5; D is possibly TRBD1 (6 bases). CDR3 size: 15 residues. V dropped 7 bases and J dropped 4 bases, with 17 bases sitting between them. CDR1 and CDR2 (germline): MDHEN, SYDVKM. The CDR3 here is CASKVPGVMNQPQHF. CDR3 DNA: TGTGCCAGCAAGGTTCCAGGGGTAATGAATCAGCCCCAGCATTTT.